The 16 T cell receptor beta chains reported below all come from one sample, sequenced in a study of T-cell memory formation after mild COVID-19. One entry per CDR3 protein results from TCRdb running MiXCR on the 5' RACE reads. Among hundreds of thousands of distinct CDR3 sequences listed, roughly 22% were seen once. The sample comprised PBMCs or a T cell subset sorted from them (not recorded which). The receptors come from an adult woman who had mild COVID-19 (a few samples of this study predate the infection). Cell type and time point are not known.

This clonotype was recorded a few times. The chain couples TRBV5-1 to TRBJ2-7; 9 bases fit TRBD2. V dropped 4 bases and J dropped 5; count of bases not matched to a gene: 16. CDR1 is SGHRS and CDR2 is YFSETQ in the germline V gene. This CDR3 is built from 17 residues. The CDR3 protein is CASSSLFVAGAVHEQYF. The CDR3 DNA sequence: TGCGCCAGCAGCAGCTTGTTCGTAGCGGGAGCGGTCCACGAGCAGTACTTC.

The chain is built from TRBV20-1 and TRBJ2-7; 9 bases are shared with TRBD2. The CDR3 totals 14 residues. The germline gives CDR1 DFQATT, CDR2 SNEGSKA (reference sequence). V was clipped by 6 bases and J by 1 base; unmatched bases: 7. The CDR3: CSAKTSGLSYEQYF. For the CDR3, the DNA is TGCAGTGCCAAGACTAGCGGTCTTTCCTACGAGCAGTACTTC.

The rearrangement joins TRBV6-5 to TRBJ2-7; TRBD2 might be the D (5 bases). CDR1 is MNHEY, CDR2 SVGAGI, per germline. V lost 6 bases to trimming and J lost 5 bases, with 17 bases between them. This CDR3 has 14 residues. CDR3 loop: CASRLRLEGNEQYF. CDR3 nucleotide sequence: TGTGCCAGCAGGTTACGTTTAGAGGGTAACGAGCAGTACTTC.

This chain connects TRBV27 to TRBJ2-7, with TRBD1 as a possible D gene (5 bases). V dropped 8 bases and J dropped 0 bases, with 11 bases sitting between them. Germline CDR1 reads MNHEY; CDR2 reads SMNVEV (reference sequence). This CDR3 contains 13 residues. CDR3 in DNA: TGTGCCAGCGCCAAGGGGTTCTCCTACGAGCAGTACTTC. Its protein product is CASAKGFSYEQYF.

This chain joins TRBV7-9 and TRBJ2-7; D gene uncertain. This CDR3 spans 13 amino acids. Trimming removed 1 base at V and 6 bases at J, with 10 bases between. Germline V CDR1 and CDR2: SEHNR, FQNEAQ (reference sequence). CDR3: CASSLVGQSEQYF. The CDR3 DNA is TGTGCCAGCAGCTTAGTTGGCCAGAGCGAGCAGTACTTC.

This clonotype has a handful of counts. The V gene is TRBV20-1, the J gene TRBJ2-1; 9 bases match TRBD2. This CDR3 spans 13 amino acids. Germline CDR1 reads DFQATT; CDR2 reads SNEGSKA (reference sequence). V gave up 4 bases and J gave up 6 bases; unmatched junction bases: 4. As DNA, the CDR3 is TGCAGTGCTAAAGGCGGGAGGGCCAATGAGCAGTTCTTC. It yields the protein CSAKGGRANEQFF.

This clonotype was observed a single time. The chain has TRBV9 and TRBJ2-1; D is undetermined. Trimming shortened V by 0 bases and J by 3 bases, and 7 bases separated the two germline ends. The CDR3 loop spans 14 amino acids. CDR1 and CDR2 (germline): SGDLS, YYNGEE. CDR3 residues: CASSVVWNYNEQFF. For the CDR3, the DNA is TGTGCCAGCAGCGTAGTCTGGAACTACAATGAGCAGTTCTTC.

This clonotype was counted between two and nine times. The CDR3 reads CASSYPRPSIYTEAFF. The CDR3, as DNA: TGTGCCAGCAGTTACCCAAGGCCGAGTATATACACTGAAGCTTTCTTT. V and J are TRBV6-5 and TRBJ1-1, with D hard to call. CDR1 MNHEY and CDR2 SVGAGI come from the germline V gene. The CDR3 runs to 16 residues. V was cut by 2 bases and J by 3 bases, with 16 bases left in between.

The gene calls are TRBV19 and TRBJ2-7; TRBD2 matches at 10 bases. Germline CDR1 is LNHDA and CDR2 is SQIVND (reference sequence). With 3 bases clipped from V and 2 bases from J, the junction kept 13 bases outside the gene matches. The CDR3 contains 18 residues. The DNA of the CDR3 is TGTGCCAGTAGTATTAACGTCATAGCGGGGGGACCTACCTACGAGCAGTACTTC. Protein product: CASSINVIAGGPTYEQYF.

This clonotype was seen a few times. V is TRBV30 and J is TRBJ2-4; a possible D gene is TRBD1 (5 bases). The CDR3 consists of 15 residues. In germline, CDR1 is GTSNPN, CDR2 SVGIG (reference sequence). Trimming took off 0 bases at V and 0 bases at J, with 9 bases between the two ends. In DNA form, the CDR3 reads TGTGCCTGGAGTGTACTCGACAGAGCCAAAAACATTCAGTACTTC. Amino acid sequence: CAWSVLDRAKNIQYF.

The V call is TRBV5-5, the J call TRBJ2-3, with 15 bases lining up with TRBD2. The germline gives CDR1 SGHKS, CDR2 YYEKEE (reference sequence). The CDR3 sequence is 18 residues long. V trimming: 4 bases; J trimming: 5 bases; junction bases outside the gene matches: 11. The CDR3 is CASSVWGLAGGFEDTQYF. CDR3 nucleotide sequence: TGTGCCAGCAGCGTATGGGGACTAGCGGGGGGTTTTGAAGATACGCAGTATTTT.

The chain is built from TRBV21-1 and TRBJ2-7; the D call of TRBD2 is as the table states it, not checked on the DNA. TRBV21-1 is a documented pseudogene. This CDR3 has 15 amino acids. In nucleotides, the CDR3 is TGTGCCAGCAGCAAAGGCAGGGGGGGAGGGCACGAGCAGTACTTC. Residues: CASSKGRGGGHEQYF.

This clonotype was observed a handful of times. This chain uses TRBV27 with TRBJ2-1; D is undetermined. Trimming took 6 bases from V and 2 from J, leaving 14 bases between them. The CDR3 is 15 amino acids. Germline lookup yields CDR1 MNHEY and CDR2 SMNVEV (reference sequence). The CDR3 loop reads CASRTGGWAYNEQFF. In DNA form, the CDR3 reads TGTGCCAGCAGGACGGGTGGGTGGGCCTACAATGAGCAGTTCTTC.

The rearrangement uses TRBV29-1 and TRBJ2-1, with D possibly being TRBD2 (6 bases). Germline lookup yields CDR1 SQVTM and CDR2 ANQGSEA. This CDR3 is built from 13 residues. CDR3 sequence reads: CSADWTKYNEQFF. CDR3 nucleotide sequence: TGCAGTGCTGACTGGACTAAATACAATGAGCAGTTCTTC.

This clonotype was found a few times. This sequence joins TRBV7-9 and TRBJ2-1, with TRBD1 identical over 8 bases. Per the germline V gene, CDR1 is SEHNR and CDR2 is FQNEAQ (reference sequence). V lost 4 bases and J lost 9; bases outside the gene matches: 11. This CDR3 spans 15 amino acids. DNA for the CDR3: TGTGCCAGCAGCTCAAGGACAGGGCCCCTCCCTGAGCAGTTCTTC. Protein sequence: CASSSRTGPLPEQFF.

The chain has TRBV5-1 and TRBJ1-1; D unresolved. V was shortened by 0 bases and J by 4 bases, with 10 bases between the two germline ends. This CDR3 comprises 14 residues. Germline V gene sequence: CDR1 SGHRS, CDR2 YFSETQ. CDR3 DNA sequence: TGCGCCAGCAGCTTGGGGCAGGCATTCACTGAAGCTTTCTTT. Amino acids: CASSLGQAFTEAFF.